This T cell receptor beta chain was sequenced in a study of T cell responses to AZD1222 COVID-19 vaccine. The table came from immunoSEQ multiplex PCR; TCRdb's copy has only in-frame clones and leaves some out. The sample has just over 90,000 clones, roughly nine tenths seen once. About this clone: What it binds is not known.

Analysis merged second doses at about 4 or about 12 weeks. Study findings and constraints: Within unmutated variant regions lay the reported targets of nearly half of spike-specific TCRs. The sample set comprised mostly white British donors with more females, and clonal diversity was possibly underestimated. Only a handful of AZD1222 recipients, more than 5 in all, had baseline seropositivity.

V was pared by 5 bases and J by 4 bases, with 5 bases of the junction left unmatched. The CDR3 covers 16 residues. The germline CDR1 and CDR2 sequences are LGHNA and YSLEER. The chain is built from TRBV4-3 and TRBJ2-2, with 12 bases matching TRBD2. The specimen was peripheral blood, collected 28 days after the second AZD1222 dose. This TCR was recovered from an adult who received the AZD1222 COVID-19 vaccine. The CDR3 is CASSITSGGPTGELFF. CDR3 coding DNA: TGCGCCAGCAGCATAACTAGCGGGGGGCCCACCGGGGAGCTGTTTTTT.